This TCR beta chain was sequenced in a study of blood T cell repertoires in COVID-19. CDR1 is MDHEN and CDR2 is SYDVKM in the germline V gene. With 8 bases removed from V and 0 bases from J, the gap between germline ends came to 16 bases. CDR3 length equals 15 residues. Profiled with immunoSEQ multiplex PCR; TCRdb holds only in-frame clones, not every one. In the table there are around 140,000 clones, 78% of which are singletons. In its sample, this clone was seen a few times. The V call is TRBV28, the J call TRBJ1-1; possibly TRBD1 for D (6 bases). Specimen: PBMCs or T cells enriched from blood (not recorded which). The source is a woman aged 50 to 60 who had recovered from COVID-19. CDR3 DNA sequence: TGTGCCAGCGGACCACCGGACAGCATGAACACTGAAGCTTTCTTT. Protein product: CASGPPDSMNTEAFF.